Here is one T cell receptor (beta chain) with its context. Its antigen is not known. Sequenced by immunoSEQ multiplex PCR; TCRdb stores in-frame clones only, minus some. The sample holds 150,000 to 200,000 clones; roughly 84% are singletons and the top ten take less than 9%. These data belong to a study of cytomegalovirus exposure and HLA in healthy donors. Overall study results and limits: Some 150 TCR beta chains were listed as cytomegalovirus-associated.

Sample: PBMCs. The sequence derives from a man aged 18 to 29 in good health and CMV-seropositive.

The CDR3 is CASTNARAGTSLYF. The CDR3 DNA is TGTGCCAGCACCAACGCCCGAGCCGGGACTAGCTTATACTTC. This chain connects TRBV6-1 to TRBJ2-4, with TRBD2 matching 9 bases. CDR1 MNHNS and CDR2 SASEGT come from the germline V gene. The J segment lost 16 bases and the V segment lost 7 bases, leaving 17 bases of the junction unmatched. CDR3 length: 14 residues.